This entry describes one T cell receptor beta chain. Its antigen is undetermined. The data are from a study of response to subunit inactivated influenza vaccine. CDR1 and CDR2 (germline): SGHTA, FQGNSA. This CDR3 is built from 15 residues. The V gene lost 1 base and the J gene lost 3 bases, with 11 bases spanning the gap. TCRdb reprocessed the RT-PCR reads via MiXCR and lists one record per CDR3 protein. The data contain approximately 530,000 distinct CDR3 sequences, about 7.6% of them singletons. Whole-study findings and limits: The authors put forward the suggestion that each seasonal influenza vaccination may bring in only a limited number of new T cells.

The specimen comprised PBMCs from blood, sampled about 24 months after vaccination. The TCR was taken from a man aged 50 to 69 who received an inactivated influenza vaccine. The rearrangement links TRBV7-2 to TRBJ2-3; no reliable D call. CDR3 amino acids: CASSLVGIATDTQYF. The CDR3 coding sequence is TGTGCCAGCAGCTTAGTGGGGATAGCTACAGATACGCAGTATTTT.